These T cell receptor beta chains were read from a single sample in a study of T-cell reconstitution after alpha-beta-depleted transplantation in children. TCRdb called the PCR reads again in MiXCR, with one record for every CDR3 protein. Of about 16,000 distinct CDR3 sequences listed, about 8% are singletons. The input for sequencing was PBMCs, mostly from graft donor cells, taken 60 days after TCRalphabeta/CD19-depleted stem cell transplant. Source of these receptors: a boy under two years old who had a stem cell transplant for Wiskott-Aldrich syndrome, so the T cells may come from the graft donor. Each CDR3 is given with its conserved first and last residue. Each record gives: V gene, clone size, J gene, D gene, CDR3 protein, CDR3 DNA. A D gene is named only where the DNA matches it firmly. The size entry is marked missing in some rows and otherwise reads once, few, many or a size class.

>TRBV7-9|many|TRBJ2-3|-
CASSLSGPVSTDTQYF
TGTGCCAGCAGCTTATCCGGACCTGTTAGCACAGATACGCAGTATTTT
>TRBV7-9|large|TRBJ2-7|-
CASSLGSYEQYF
TGTGCCAGCAGCCTAGGGTCCTACGAGCAGTACTTC
>TRBV28|many|TRBJ2-1|TRBD1
CASSLVQGAICYNEQFF
TGTGCCAGCAGTCTAGTACAGGGGGCTATCTGCTACAATGAGCAGTTCTTC
>TRBV5-1|many|TRBJ2-7|TRBD1
CASSLAATGFNYEQYF
TGCGCCAGCAGCTTGGCCGCGACAGGGTTTAACTACGAGCAGTACTTC
>TRBV24-1|medium-sized|TRBJ2-3|-
CATSEDGALSQYF
TGTGCCACCAGTGAAGACGGGGCCCTTTCGCAGTATTTT
>TRBV7-9|many|TRBJ2-5|TRBD1
CASSLAVGTAETQYF
TGTGCCAGCAGCTTAGCTGTGGGGACAGCTGAGACCCAGTACTTC
>TRBV5-6|many|TRBJ2-3|-
CASSSAGTDTQYF
TGTGCCAGCAGCTCGGCAGGCACAGATACGCAGTATTTT
>TRBV7-9|many|TRBJ2-3|TRBD2
CASSLVRETFTDTQYF
TGTGCCAGCAGCTTAGTGCGGGAGACGTTCACAGATACGCAGTATTTT
>TRBV28|many|TRBJ1-1|-
CASKIREFQAFF
TGTGCCAGCAAGATTAGGGAGTTCCAAGCTTTCTTT
>TRBV20-1|few|TRBJ2-1|TRBD2
CIAGTSGGEQFF
TGTATTGCGGGGACTAGCGGTGGGGAGCAGTTCTTC
>TRBV3-1|many|TRBJ2-7|-
CASSQPHLYEQYF
TGTGCCAGCAGCCAACCCCATCTTTACGAGCAGTACTTC
>TRBV5-6|many|TRBJ2-3|-
CASSLGAPGDTDTQYF
TGTGCCAGCAGCTTGGGTGCCCCGGGAGACACAGATACGCAGTATTTT
>TRBV27|many|TRBJ2-7|-
CASSFVGGEQYF
TGTGCCAGCAGTTTTGTGGGGGGCGAGCAGTACTTC
>TRBV15|many|TRBJ2-7|-
CATSRGGKTYEQYF
TGTGCCACCAGCAGAGGGGGCAAGACCTACGAGCAGTACTTC
>TRBV5-5|many|TRBJ1-2|-
CASSPEVPRGVYGYTF
TGTGCCAGCAGCCCCGAAGTCCCTCGGGGGGTCTATGGCTACACCTTC
>TRBV2|few|TRBJ2-1|-
CASSARGGEQFF
TGTGCCAGCAGCGCTCGTGGGGGTGAGCAGTTCTTC
>TRBV7-9|-|TRBJ2-2|-
CASSPSSAGELFF
TGTGCCAGCAGCCCATCTAGCGCCGGGGAGCTGTTTTTT
>TRBV2|many|TRBJ2-7|TRBD1
CASSPMTGGIFSEQYF
TGTGCCAGCAGCCCTATGACAGGGGGAATATTCTCCGAGCAGTACTTC
>TRBV6-5|few|TRBJ1-5|-
CASSAAINQPQHF
TGTGCCAGCAGCGCTGCAATCAATCAGCCCCAGCATTTT
>TRBV6-6|many|TRBJ1-1|-
CASSYSIMGGGGNTEAFF
TGTGCCAGCAGTTACTCGATTATGGGGGGCGGCGGGAACACTGAAGCTTTCTTT
>TRBV20-1|many|TRBJ1-5|-
CSARDFSGHAGQPQHF
TGCAGTGCTAGAGATTTTAGTGGACACGCCGGGCAGCCCCAGCATTTT
>TRBV5-1|many|TRBJ2-1|TRBD2
CASSLQSSGAYNEQFF
TGCGCCAGCAGCTTACAATCTAGCGGGGCTTACAATGAGCAGTTCTTC
>TRBV12-3/TRBV12-4|many|TRBJ2-3|-
CASSLGQVTQYF
TGTGCCAGCAGTTTAGGACAGGTGACGCAGTATTTT
>TRBV5-1|many|TRBJ2-3|-
CASNSGPGDTQYF
TGCGCCAGCAATTCGGGCCCCGGAGATACGCAGTATTTT
>TRBV7-9|many|TRBJ1-2|-
CASAPVRVNGYTF
TGTGCCAGCGCCCCCGTTAGGGTAAATGGCTACACCTTC
>TRBV7-9|-|TRBJ2-3|-
CASSTARAIGSGTQYF
TGTGCCAGCTCGACCGCGAGAGCAATAGGGTCAGGTACGCAGTATTTT
>TRBV20-1|many|TRBJ2-4|-
CSSPAASANIQYF
TGCAGTTCCCCCGCGGCTAGCGCCAACATTCAGTACTTC
>TRBV30|-|TRBJ2-7|-
CAWIARYEQYF
TGTGCCTGGATAGCACGGTACGAGCAGTACTTC
>TRBV7-9|many|TRBJ1-6|TRBD1
CASSRGTGNLASPLHF
TGTGCCAGCAGCCGTGGGACAGGGAACCTCGCTTCACCCCTCCACTTT
>TRBV19|few|TRBJ1-1|-
CASTYRTANTEAFF
TGTGCCAGTACGTATCGGACAGCGAACACTGAAGCTTTCTTT
>TRBV18|once|TRBJ1-1|-
CASSPGAGNTEAFF
TGTGCCAGCTCACCCGGGGCTGGGAACACTGAAGCTTTCTTT
>TRBV12-3/TRBV12-4|many|TRBJ2-7|-
CASSLLRPTWGEQYF
TGTGCCAGCAGTTTACTCAGGCCGACGTGGGGAGAGCAGTACTTC
>TRBV10-1|few|TRBJ2-7|TRBD1
CASSESVQGAGEQYF
TGCGCCAGCAGTGAGTCGGTCCAGGGGGCAGGGGAGCAGTACTTC
>TRBV9|many|TRBJ2-2|TRBD1
CASSVGRQGRYYTGELFF
TGTGCCAGCAGCGTAGGGCGACAGGGGCGTTACTACACCGGGGAGCTGTTTTTT
>TRBV27|-|TRBJ2-7|TRBD2
CASSYGTSGYREQYF
TGTGCCAGCAGTTATGGGACTAGCGGGTACAGGGAGCAGTACTTC
>TRBV5-1|many|TRBJ2-2|-
CASLSPRSGELFF
TGCGCCAGCCTAAGCCCCCGGAGCGGGGAGCTGTTTTTT
>TRBV7-9|large|TRBJ2-7|-
CASIPDGAPGEQYF
TGTGCCAGCATCCCGGACGGGGCGCCGGGCGAGCAGTACTTC
>TRBV10-2|many|TRBJ2-4|-
CASSGLPLENIQYF
TGCGCCAGCAGCGGACTCCCCTTAGAAAACATTCAGTACTTC
>TRBV7-2|many|TRBJ2-1|-
CASSRTRRGSSYNEQFF
TGTGCCAGCAGCCGTACCCGACGGGGGAGCTCCTACAATGAGCAGTTCTTC
>TRBV18|-|TRBJ2-5|TRBD2
CASSPPNIIGGRQETQYF
TGTGCCAGCTCACCACCGAATATCATCGGCGGGAGGCAAGAGACCCAGTACTTC
>TRBV7-9|-|TRBJ2-3|-
CASSLASGRGTDTQYF
TGTGCCAGCAGCTTAGCTTCCGGGAGAGGCACAGATACGCAGTATTTT
>TRBV7-9|-|TRBJ2-7|TRBD1
CASSLLRGTDFSHEQYF
TGTGCCAGCAGCTTATTACGTGGGACAGACTTTTCCCACGAGCAGTACTTC
>TRBV2|many|TRBJ2-7|TRBD1
CASSARTGAYEQYF
TGTGCCAGCAGTGCCCGGACAGGGGCCTACGAGCAGTACTTC
>TRBV21-1|few|TRBJ2-6|-
CASSKAGGTGANVLTF
TGTGCCAGCAGCAAGGCAGGGGGCACTGGGGCCAACGTCCTGACTTTC
>TRBV13|many|TRBJ2-7|-
CASSPSGRIYEQYF
TGTGCCAGCAGTCCTTCCGGGAGAATCTACGAGCAGTACTTC
>TRBV5-1|many|TRBJ2-1|-
CASSLAPYHEQFF
TGCGCCAGCAGCTTGGCGCCCTACCATGAGCAGTTCTTC